Presented here are 4 T cell receptor beta chains from one specimen sequenced in a study of glioma-infiltrating T cells. The iRepertoire nested amplicon-rescue multiplex PCR amplified TCR alpha and beta CDR3s from RNA. TCRdb independently ran MiXCR on the multiplex PCR reads; one entry per CDR3 protein. In the table there are tens of thousands of distinct CDR3 sequences, around 42% of which are singletons. Sequencing used glioma tissue, nonneoplastic brain tissue, or PBMCs (not recorded which). The receptors originated from a human donor with low-grade glioma or glioblastoma, undergoing nonglioma brain surgery, or in good health (not recorded which).

As for this clonotype: The DNA is left out, because the CDR3 cannot be placed on it with certainty; the CDR3 is given as TCRdb lists it. This chain links TRBV7-9 with TRBJ2-3; no DNA check was done on the table's D call, TRBD1. Inclusive of both ends, the CDR3 amounts to 22 amino acids. In germline, CDR1 is SEHNR, CDR2 FQNEAQ (reference sequence). The chain's CDR3 is CASSFYICSAARTGASSDTQYF.

This clonotype appeared many times. The chain recombines TRBV19 with TRBJ1-1; no clear D. V lost 1 base and J lost 3, with 6 bases in between. The CDR3 covers 13 residues. The germline V gene has CDR1 LNHDA and CDR2 SQIVND (reference sequence). Here the CDR3 DNA reads TGTGCCAGTAGTATAGTAAGGGACACTGAAGCTTTCTTT. It codes for CASSIVRDTEAFF. Complete variable domain (other parts from reference TRBV19 and TRBJ1-1): DGGITQSPKYLFRKEGQNVTLSCEQNLNHDAMYWYRQDPGQGLRLIYYSQIVNDFQKGDIAEGYSVSREKKESFPLTVTSAQKNPTAFYLCASSIVRDTEAFFGQGTRLTVV.

This clonotype was seen repeatedly, ten times or more. The chain is built from TRBV20-1 and TRBJ1-2; no firm D call. From germline, CDR1 is DFQATT and CDR2 SNEGSKA (reference sequence). The length of the CDR3 is 14 residues. Trimming took 3 bases from V and 0 from J, leaving 11 bases between them. The CDR3 is CSARTRASNYGYTF. The CDR3 nucleotides are TGCAGTGCTAGGACCCGGGCCTCTAACTATGGCTACACCTTC.

This chain joins TRBV20-1 and TRBJ2-3, with 7 positions matching TRBD2. Trimming removed 3 bases from V and 4 bases from J; junction bases left unmatched: 4. The CDR3 runs to 13 residues. Germline assignment: CDR1 DFQATT and CDR2 SNEGSKA (reference sequence). This CDR3 is CSARGGEADTQYF. CDR3 nucleotide sequence: TGCAGTGCTAGGGGGGGGGAGGCAGATACGCAGTATTTT.